This T cell receptor beta chain was sequenced during a study of T cells of healthy individuals. TCRdb ran MiXCR on the 5' RACE reads and lists one entry per CDR3 protein. Here the sample spans 60,000 to 70,000 distinct CDR3 sequences, 16% being singletons. Concerning this clonotype itself: This sequence may be a read error, since a much larger clone differs from it by one base.

This CDR3 comprises 14 residues. With 8 bases clipped from V and 7 bases from J, the junction kept 13 bases outside the gene matches. The V gene's germline CDR1 is SQVTM and CDR2 ANQGSEA. The V gene is TRBV29-1, the J gene TRBJ2-3; 9 nucleotides agree with TRBD2. This TCR was recovered from a human donor in good health. The DNA for the CDR3 is TGCAGCCCCCCGACTAGCGGTGCGAAGAATACGCAGTATTTT. Translation: CSPPTSGAKNTQYF.